The 28 T cell receptor beta chains below all came from one sample that was sequenced in a study of T-cell memory formation after mild COVID-19. TCRdb redid the calling of the 5' RACE reads with MiXCR, one entry per CDR3 protein. The sample holds around 34,000 distinct CDR3 sequences, just under 8% seen once. Sequencing input: PBMCs or a T cell subset sorted from them (not recorded which). The receptors were gathered from a man between 18 and 35 years old who had mild COVID-19 (a few samples of this study predate the infection). Cell type and time point are not known.

This clonotype was counted at least ten times. V gene TRBV10-2 combines with J gene TRBJ2-7; 7 bases fit TRBD2. Unmatched junction bases numbered 8, after V lost 2 bases and J lost 1 base. This CDR3 is built from 16 residues. Per the germline V gene, CDR1 is WSHSY and CDR2 is SAAADI. This chain's CDR3 is CASSEALAELSYEQYF. CDR3 in DNA: TGCGCCAGCAGTGAGGCCCTAGCGGAACTGTCCTACGAGCAGTACTTC.

In this sample, this clonotype turned up many times. The chain employs TRBV7-8 and TRBJ1-4; D is uncertain. The CDR3 runs to 12 residues. V gave up 3 bases and J gave up 8 bases, with 7 bases separating them. Germline V gene data show CDR1 as SGHVS and CDR2 as FQNEAQ. The CDR3 DNA reads TGTGCCAGCAGCTTCGACGACGAAAAACTGTTTTTT. This sequence encodes CASSFDDEKLFF.

This clonotype turned up a few times. The V gene is TRBV7-9, the J gene TRBJ2-1, with 10 bases aligning to TRBD2. Germline CDR1 SEHNR, CDR2 FQNEAQ (reference sequence). CDR3 length: 16 amino acids. The junction had 16 bases not matched to a gene; V was cut back by 5 bases and J by 12 bases. CDR3 in amino acids: CASSRGDSGGAVWQFF. In nucleotides, the CDR3 is TGTGCCAGCAGCCGCGGGGACAGCGGGGGGGCTGTGTGGCAGTTCTTC.

Many counts were recorded for this clonotype. The rearrangement links TRBV20-1 to TRBJ1-5; D call uncertain. The CDR3 spans 12 residues. The V end lost 6 bases, the J end lost 4 bases, and 10 bases lay between the germline ends. CDR1 is DFQATT, CDR2 SNEGSKA, per germline (reference sequence). CDR3 DNA: TGCAGTGCCACAAGCGGAAATCAGCCCCAGCATTTT. Protein product: CSATSGNQPQHF.

The chain recombines TRBV12-3 or TRBV12-4 with TRBJ1-2, with D possibly matching TRBD1 (5 bases). Trimming removed 3 bases at V and 10 bases at J, with 15 bases between. CDR3 length: 13 amino acids. For the CDR3, the DNA is TGTGCCAGCAGTTTCGGGGGAGACAGTGACTACACCTTC. It encodes CASSFGGDSDYTF.

This chain connects TRBV7-9 to TRBJ2-1; TRBD2 matches at 8 bases. V dropped 8 bases and J dropped 7; count of bases not matched to a gene: 7. Germline CDR1 and CDR2: SEHNR and FQNEAQ (reference sequence). The CDR3 covers 13 residues. This chain's CDR3 is CASGREERNEQFF. As DNA, the CDR3 is TGTGCCAGCGGGCGGGAGGAGCGGAATGAGCAGTTCTTC.

The chain carries TRBV12-3 or TRBV12-4 and TRBJ2-7, with 8 bases aligning to TRBD2. The CDR3 has 15 residues. V was clipped by 2 bases and J by 2 bases; unmatched bases: 5. The CDR3 sequence: CASSLSGGPTYEQYV. In DNA, the CDR3 is TGTGCCAGCAGTTTAAGCGGGGGACCTACCTACGAGCAGTACGTC.

This chain links TRBV12-3 or TRBV12-4 with TRBJ1-4, with a tentative D call TRBD1 (5 bases). Trimming shortened V by 4 bases and J by 0 bases, and 9 bases separated the two germline ends. CDR3 length: 15 residues. This CDR3 reads CASSSGGATNEKLFF. In DNA, the CDR3 is TGTGCCAGCAGTTCCGGAGGGGCAACTAATGAAAAACTGTTTTTT.

This clonotype has more than one count but fewer than ten. The chain has TRBV2 and TRBJ1-2; weak D call: TRBD1 (5 bases). V shed 4 bases and J shed 10 bases, with 13 bases lying between them. The CDR3 spans 12 residues. Germline CDR1 is SNHLY and CDR2 is FYNNEI. CDR3: CASSGAGKYYTF. In nucleotides, the CDR3 is TGTGCCAGCAGTGGGGCAGGGAAATACTACACCTTC. The variable domain in full, with the rest retrieved from reference TRBV2 and TRBJ1-2, is EPEVTQTPSHQVTQMGQEVILRCVPISNHLYFYWYRQILGQKVEFLVSFYNNEISEKSEIFDDQFSVERPDGSNFTLKIRSTKLEDSAMYFCASSGAGKYYTFGSGTRLTVV.

This clonotype has at least ten counts. The chain is built from TRBV5-1 and TRBJ2-1; no definite D call. The V end was cut by 2 bases, the J end by 9 bases, with 9 bases between. The V gene's germline CDR1 is SGHRS and CDR2 YFSETQ. The CDR3 totals 12 residues. The chain's CDR3 is CASSFDKGEQFF. The DNA of the CDR3 is TGCGCCAGCAGCTTCGACAAGGGTGAGCAGTTCTTC.

This clonotype appeared many times. The V call is TRBV5-5, the J call TRBJ2-5; 9 nucleotides agree with TRBD1. In germline, CDR1 is SGHKS, CDR2 YYEKEE (reference sequence). With V trimmed by 2 bases and J by 5 bases, 10 bases remained unmatched. The CDR3 has 16 residues. DNA for the CDR3: TGTGCCAGCAGCTTAAACAGGGGGCACGATGAGGAGACCCAGTACTTC. This sequence encodes CASSLNRGHDEETQYF.

The gene calls are TRBV12-3 or TRBV12-4 and TRBJ2-3; D may be TRBD1 (5 bases). Trimming pared 5 bases from V and 5 bases from J, leaving 11 bases between. The CDR3 has 13 amino acids. The CDR3 here is CASSLMQGDTQYF. In DNA form, the CDR3 reads TGTGCCAGCAGTCTAATGCAGGGAGATACGCAGTATTTT.

This clonotype was picked up many times. The rearrangement uses TRBV2 and TRBJ2-1; TRBD2 is a possible D gene (6 bases). This CDR3 contains 14 residues. The germline gives CDR1 SNHLY, CDR2 FYNNEI. Trimming removed 4 bases from V and 3 bases from J, with 10 bases in between. The CDR3 region has the DNA TGTGCCAGCAGTGCGGGGGAGCTCTACAATGAGCAGTTCTTC. It is translated as CASSAGELYNEQFF.

This clonotype was counted ten times or more. V usage is TRBV29-1 and J usage is TRBJ1-2; D gene unclear. CDR1 is SQVTM and CDR2 is ANQGSEA in the germline V gene. The CDR3 covers 14 residues. Trimming stripped 3 bases from V and 2 bases from J, with 13 bases between. As DNA, the CDR3 is TGCAGCGTTGAGAGAGGTATTGAAAACTATGGCTACACCTTC. Its translation: CSVERGIENYGYTF.

In its sample, this clonotype was seen once. The J gene is TRBJ2-7, the V gene TRBV12-3 or TRBV12-4, with 10 bases fitting TRBD2. CDR3 length: 13 amino acids. Trimming at V came to 5 bases and at J to 6 bases, leaving 4 bases not matched to a gene. The CDR3 protein is CASSSGGAGEQYF. The CDR3 DNA is TGTGCCAGCAGTAGCGGGGGGGCAGGCGAGCAGTACTTC.

This clonotype was seen ten or more times. The V gene is TRBV7-9, the J gene TRBJ1-1; D is undetermined. Trimming pared 6 bases from V and 1 base from J, leaving 3 bases between. CDR3 length: 11 amino acids. CDR1 is SEHNR and CDR2 is FQNEAQ in the germline V gene (reference sequence). For the CDR3, the DNA is TGTGCCAGCAGAGGGAACACTGAAGCTTTCTTT. Translating gives CASRGNTEAFF.

The V and J genes are TRBV19 and TRBJ2-1; D is perhaps TRBD2 (5 bases). The CDR3 covers 12 residues. CDR1 LNHDA and CDR2 SQIVND come from the germline V gene (reference sequence). The V and J ends lost 4 bases and 9 bases respectively, with 10 bases between them. CDR3 nucleotides: TGTGCCAGTAGTACAGAGGGCCGTGAGCAGTTCTTC. Protein sequence: CASSTEGREQFF.

This clonotype was seen many times. The rearrangement uses TRBV2 and TRBJ2-3; no reliable D call. The V end was cut by 1 base, the J end by 4 bases, with 6 bases between. Germline CDR1 is SNHLY and CDR2 is FYNNEI. The CDR3 is 13 amino acids. The CDR3 DNA is TGTGCCAGCAGTGAAGGCGCCTCAGATACGCAGTATTTT. Protein sequence: CASSEGASDTQYF.

This clonotype has at least ten counts. The V gene is TRBV6-1, the J gene TRBJ2-6; D is uncertain. In germline, CDR1 is MNHNS, CDR2 SASEGT. The CDR3 spans 15 residues. V lost 7 bases and J lost 0, with 10 bases in between. The CDR3: CASNTWYSGANVLTF. CDR3 nucleotides: TGTGCCAGCAATACCTGGTACTCTGGGGCCAACGTCCTGACTTTC.

The chain has TRBV10-3 and TRBJ2-5; D gene uncertain. The V end lost 3 bases, the J end lost 3 bases, and 14 bases lay between the germline ends. The CDR3 length is 15 residues. From germline, CDR1 is ENHRY and CDR2 SYGVKD. The CDR3 bases are TGTGCCATCAGTGACCCGTACGGGCTGAAAGAGACCCAGTACTTC. Protein: CAISDPYGLKETQYF.

The V and J genes are TRBV24-1 and TRBJ2-5, with 8 bases identical to TRBD1. From germline, CDR1 is KGHDR and CDR2 SFDVKD. CDR3 length: 15 amino acids. The V segment lost 4 bases and the J segment 5 bases; nucleotides outside the gene matches: 8. CDR3 residues: CATSESLRTGETQYF. The CDR3 DNA is TGTGCCACCAGTGAATCCCTTCGGACAGGGGAGACCCAGTACTTC.

This clonotype has ten or more counts. The gene calls are TRBV4-3 and TRBJ2-1; TRBD1 matches 8 bases. This CDR3 is 16 amino acids long. V gave up 0 bases and J gave up 3 bases; unmatched junction bases: 4. CDR1 is LGHNA, CDR2 YSLEER, per germline. The CDR3 reads CASSQDADRDYNEQFF. In nucleotides, the CDR3 is TGCGCCAGCAGCCAAGATGCGGACAGGGACTACAATGAGCAGTTCTTC.

Ten or more counts support this clonotype. This sequence joins TRBV5-1 and TRBJ2-7; D is uncertain. The germline V and J ends were trimmed by 1 base and 4 bases, with 9 bases remaining between them. This CDR3 region has 13 residues. Germline CDR1 reads SGHRS; CDR2 reads YFSETQ. In nucleotides, the CDR3 is TGCGCCAGCAGCTTGTCACGTTCGTACGAGCAGTACTTC. It codes for CASSLSRSYEQYF.

This clonotype was found many times. The chain combines TRBV20-1 with TRBJ2-7; 9 positions match TRBD2. The germline V gene encodes CDR1 DFQATT and CDR2 SNEGSKA (reference sequence). With V trimmed by 1 base and J by 0 bases, 10 bases remained unmatched. The CDR3 length is 17 residues. The CDR3 DNA reads as TGCAGTGCTAGAGTATTAGCGGGGGCCTTCAACTCCTACGAGCAGTACTTC. It translates to CSARVLAGAFNSYEQYF.

This clonotype was recorded at least ten times. The CDR3 nucleotides are TGTGCCAGCAGCGGTAACACATACTCCTACGAGCAGTACGTC. This translates into CASSGNTYSYEQYV. The chain recombines TRBV6-1 with TRBJ2-7; D is uncertain. Germline CDR1 reads MNHNS; CDR2 reads SASEGT. Trimming left V 6 bases short and J 0 bases short, with 12 bases between. The CDR3 has 14 residues.

This clonotype was detected many times. The V call is TRBV5-1, the J call TRBJ1-2, with 7 bases matching TRBD1. The CDR3 spans 15 residues. Germline V lookup: CDR1 SGHRS, CDR2 YFSETQ. V lost 4 bases and J lost 4; bases outside the gene matches: 10. DNA of the CDR3: TGCGCCAGCAGCCCCCAGGGACAGATTGGCTATGGCTACACCTTC. The encoded protein is CASSPQGQIGYGYTF.

This clonotype occurred many times. The chain couples TRBV20-1 to TRBJ2-1; perhaps D is TRBD1 or TRBD2 (6 bases each). Trimming took off 3 bases at V and 2 bases at J, with 11 bases between the two ends. The CDR3 is 14 amino acids. Looked up from germline, CDR1 is DFQATT and CDR2 is SNEGSKA (reference sequence). CDR3 region: CSASGRGPYNEQFF. The CDR3 nucleotides read TGCAGTGCTAGTGGTCGGGGGCCCTACAATGAGCAGTTCTTC.

This chain links TRBV27 with TRBJ2-3, with D unclear. Trimming shortened V by 0 bases and J by 7 bases, and 8 bases separated the two germline ends. Per the germline V gene, CDR1 is MNHEY and CDR2 is SMNVEV (reference sequence). The CDR3 spans 13 residues. CDR3 protein: CASSLSERHTQYF. The CDR3 nucleotides read TGTGCCAGCAGTTTATCGGAGCGCCATACGCAGTATTTT.